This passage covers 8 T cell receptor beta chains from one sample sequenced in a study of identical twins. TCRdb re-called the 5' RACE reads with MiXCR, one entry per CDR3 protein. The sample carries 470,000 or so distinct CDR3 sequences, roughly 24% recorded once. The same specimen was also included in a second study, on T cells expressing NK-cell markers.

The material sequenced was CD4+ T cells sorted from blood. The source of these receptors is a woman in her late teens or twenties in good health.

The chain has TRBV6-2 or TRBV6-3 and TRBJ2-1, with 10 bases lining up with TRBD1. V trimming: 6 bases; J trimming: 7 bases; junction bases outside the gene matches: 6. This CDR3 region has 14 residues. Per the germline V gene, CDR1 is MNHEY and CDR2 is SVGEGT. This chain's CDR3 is CASRLRGQGNEQFF. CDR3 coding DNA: TGTGCCAGCAGATTAAGGGGACAGGGGAATGAGCAGTTCTTC.

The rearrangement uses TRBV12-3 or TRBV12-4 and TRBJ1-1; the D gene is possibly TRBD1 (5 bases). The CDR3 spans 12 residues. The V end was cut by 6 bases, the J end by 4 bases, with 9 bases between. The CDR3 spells CASRPGTTEAFF. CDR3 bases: TGTGCCAGCAGGCCTGGGACCACTGAAGCTTTCTTT.

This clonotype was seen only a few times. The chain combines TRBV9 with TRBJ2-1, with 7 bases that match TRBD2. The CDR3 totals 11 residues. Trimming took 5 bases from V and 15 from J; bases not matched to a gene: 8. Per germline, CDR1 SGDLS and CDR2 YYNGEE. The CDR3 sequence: CASSGGGKRFF. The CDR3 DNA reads TGTGCCAGCAGTGGGGGGGGGAAACGGTTCTTC.

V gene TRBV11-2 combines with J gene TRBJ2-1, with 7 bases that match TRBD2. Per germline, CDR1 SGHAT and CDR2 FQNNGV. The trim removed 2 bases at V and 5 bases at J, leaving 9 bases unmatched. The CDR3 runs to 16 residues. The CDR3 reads CASSLRGGRANNEQFF. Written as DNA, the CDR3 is TGTGCCAGCAGCTTAAGGGGAGGGAGGGCGAACAATGAGCAGTTCTTC.

The CDR3 loop reads CASPQGGVQETQYF. The CDR3, as DNA: TGCGCCAGCCCTCAGGGGGGGGTCCAAGAGACCCAGTACTTC. The chain recombines TRBV5-1 with TRBJ2-5; D tentatively fits TRBD1 or TRBD2 (7 bases each). The V and J ends lost 7 bases and 1 base respectively, with 14 bases between them. CDR3 length: 14 amino acids. Germline V gene lookup returns CDR1 SGHRS and CDR2 YFSETQ.

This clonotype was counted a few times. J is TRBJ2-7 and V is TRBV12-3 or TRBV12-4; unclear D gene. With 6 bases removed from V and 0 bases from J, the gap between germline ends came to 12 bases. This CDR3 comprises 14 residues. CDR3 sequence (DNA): TGTGCCAGCAGCCCCCACAGCAACTCCTACGAGCAGTACTTC. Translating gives CASSPHSNSYEQYF.

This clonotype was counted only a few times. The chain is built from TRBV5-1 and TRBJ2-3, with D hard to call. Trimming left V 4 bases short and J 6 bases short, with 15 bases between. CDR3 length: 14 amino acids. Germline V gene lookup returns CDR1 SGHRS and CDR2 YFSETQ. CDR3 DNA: TGCGCCAGCAGCATATGGACCGCCTGGGATACGCAGTATTTT. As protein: CASSIWTAWDTQYF.

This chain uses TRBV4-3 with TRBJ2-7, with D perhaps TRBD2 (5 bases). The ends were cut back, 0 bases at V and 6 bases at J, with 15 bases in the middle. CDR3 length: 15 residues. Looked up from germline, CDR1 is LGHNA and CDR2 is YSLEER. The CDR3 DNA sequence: TGCGCCAGCAGCCAAGATGACCGGAAACGGGGCGAGCAGTACTTC. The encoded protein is CASSQDDRKRGEQYF.